The entry that follows covers one T cell receptor beta chain sequence. Its target is unknown. This CDR3 has 14 residues. Trimming left V 2 bases short and J 4 bases short, with 8 bases between. Germline-derived CDR1 and CDR2 are SEHNR and FQNEAQ (reference sequence). Sequencing used immunoSEQ multiplex PCR; TCRdb keeps in-frame clones, though not all of them. The table lists under 40,000 clones, 60% to 75% of them singletons, with approximately 3.8% in the top ten. The data originate from a study of radiotherapy plus CTLA-4 blockade in lung cancer. Broader study findings: In blood, tumor-derived TCR clones expanded after radiotherapy plus ipilimumab.

The sequences come from peripheral blood, collected from a patient treated with radiotherapy plus ipilimumab. This TCR was recovered from a human donor with non-small cell lung cancer who had stable disease on radiotherapy plus ipilimumab. The chain combines TRBV7-9 with TRBJ1-4; no clear D. The CDR3: CASSLSGINEKLFF. CDR3 nucleotide sequence: TGTGCCAGCAGCTTATCCGGGATTAATGAAAAACTGTTTTTT.